A single sample gave rise to the 3 T cell receptor beta chains below, sequenced in a study of blood T cell repertoires in COVID-19. TCRdb's table, derived via immunoSEQ multiplex PCR, lists solely in-frame clones and lacks some. The table includes 100,000 or so clones, approximately 83% detected once. The sequenced material came from PBMCs or T cells enriched from blood (not recorded which). The receptor source for this set is a woman in her forties or fifties who had recovered from COVID-19.

The chain is built from TRBV5-8 and TRBJ1-2; 7 bases are shared with TRBD1. After removal of 0 bases from V and 4 bases from J, the junction contained 6 bases not matched to a gene. This CDR3 is built from 15 residues. Germline assignment: CDR1 SGHTS and CDR2 YDEGEE. The DNA of the CDR3 is TGTGCCAGCAGCTTGGATGGCAGGGGGACCTATGGCTACACCTTC. Translating gives CASSLDGRGTYGYTF.

The chain links TRBV19 to TRBJ1-1, with TRBD1 identical over 8 bases. V shed 5 bases, J shed 6 bases, and the junction held 8 bases outside the gene matches. This CDR3 has 14 residues. Germline V gene sequence: CDR1 LNHDA, CDR2 SQIVND (reference sequence). The CDR3 loop reads CASSQQGDGAEAFF. As DNA, the CDR3 is TGTGCCAGTAGTCAACAGGGGGATGGGGCTGAAGCTTTCTTT.

The chain recombines TRBV19 with TRBJ1-3, with D unclear. The CDR3 contains 14 residues. The V end lost 6 bases, the J end lost 2 bases, and 11 bases lay between the germline ends. Germline V gives CDR1 LNHDA, CDR2 SQIVND (reference sequence). The CDR3 nucleotides are TGTGCCAGTAGAGAAGGAGGGACTGGAAACACCATATATTTT. The encoded protein is CASREGGTGNTIYF.